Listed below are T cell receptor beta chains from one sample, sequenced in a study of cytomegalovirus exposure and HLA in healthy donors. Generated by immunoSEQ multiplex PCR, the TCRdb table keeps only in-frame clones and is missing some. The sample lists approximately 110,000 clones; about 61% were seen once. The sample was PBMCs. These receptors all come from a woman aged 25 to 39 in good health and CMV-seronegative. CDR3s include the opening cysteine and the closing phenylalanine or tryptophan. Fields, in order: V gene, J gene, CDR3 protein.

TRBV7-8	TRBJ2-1	CASSLRELEQFF
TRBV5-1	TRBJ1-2	CASSLDRGDGYTF
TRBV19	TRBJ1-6	CASSTPDRATLHF
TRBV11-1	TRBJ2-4	CASSEGQGDYF
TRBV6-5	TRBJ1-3	CASFDRAGNTIYF
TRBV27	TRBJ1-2	CASSLTGVYGYTF
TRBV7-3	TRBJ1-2	CASSLGQPGANYTF
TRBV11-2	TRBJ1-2	CASSYIQGAPRGYTF
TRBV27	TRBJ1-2	CASTSLGGARQRDGYTF
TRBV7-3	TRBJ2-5	CASSLGGQETQYF
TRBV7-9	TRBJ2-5	CASSLRGGGETQYF
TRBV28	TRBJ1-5	CASRDTKNQPQHF
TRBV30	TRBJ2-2	CAWTQQRTGRGTGELFF
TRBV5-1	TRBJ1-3	CASRPSGNSGNTIYF
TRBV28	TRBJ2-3	CASSLTWAESFLTDTQYF
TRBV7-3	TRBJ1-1	CASSSSGATEAFF
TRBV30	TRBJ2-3	CACPDPFRDTQYF
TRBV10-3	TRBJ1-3	CATIQGVGNTIYF
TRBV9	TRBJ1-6	CASSVGGTGETPLHF
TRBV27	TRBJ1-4	CASSMTATNEKLFF
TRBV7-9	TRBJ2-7	CASSPLAEPYEQYF
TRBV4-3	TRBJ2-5	CASSQDRGSGPYF
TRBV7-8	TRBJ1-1	CASSLGGRGAFF
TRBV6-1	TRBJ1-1	CASSEAGTGSEAFF
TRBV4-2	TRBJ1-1	CASSLPGGYGDTEAFF
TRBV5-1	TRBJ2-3	CASSLVRTGGTDTQYF
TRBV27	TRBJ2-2	CASSSIRGTGGLNTGELFF
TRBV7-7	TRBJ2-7	CASSPGTGASPQYF
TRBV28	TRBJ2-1	CASSSSYFFNEQFF
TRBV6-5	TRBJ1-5	CASSRGSYQPQHF
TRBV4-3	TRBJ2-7	CASSQRTGTPYEQYF
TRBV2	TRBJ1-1	CAVLRDMNTEAFF
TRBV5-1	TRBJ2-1	CASSTGTSGGNEQFF
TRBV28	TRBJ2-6	CASSTPEAGGSSGANVLTF
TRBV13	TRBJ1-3	CASSFRLPHNSGNTIYF
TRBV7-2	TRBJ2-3	CASSLVGTSVADTQYF
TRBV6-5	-	CASSPGLAVEQYF
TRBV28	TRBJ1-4	CASRYRQGRIAGEKLFF
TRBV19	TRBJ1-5	CASRHRVGQPQHF
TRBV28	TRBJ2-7	CASSSGTSGSNEQYF
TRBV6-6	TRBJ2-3	CASSYGAGADTQYF
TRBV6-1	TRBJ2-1	CASSQLAGDFNEQFF
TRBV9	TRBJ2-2	CASSPTPTGRNTGELFF
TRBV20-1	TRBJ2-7	CSAKHRDNQYF
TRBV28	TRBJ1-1	CASSQLQGGTEAFF
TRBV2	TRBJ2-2	CASSERTINLANTGELFF
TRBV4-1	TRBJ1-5	CASSQRQGLGNQPQHF
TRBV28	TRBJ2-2	CASSPTKITGELFF
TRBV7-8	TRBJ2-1	CASSLVAGGGYNEQFF
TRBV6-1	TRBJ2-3	CATLAGTDTQYF
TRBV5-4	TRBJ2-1	CASRGAGRDNEQFF
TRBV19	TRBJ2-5	CASRRGGETQYF